These 27 T cell receptor beta chains were all obtained from the same sample, sequenced in a study of cytomegalovirus exposure and HLA in healthy donors. Researchers ran the PCR with 60 Vbeta and 13 Jbeta primers. Method: immunoSEQ multiplex PCR; TCRdb's copy keeps in-frame clones and lacks some. The listing contains about 96,000 clones. The material sequenced was PBMCs. The receptors stem from a woman in her thirties in good health and CMV-seronegative.

The rearrangement joins TRBV6-5 to TRBJ1-1, with 8 bases identical to TRBD1. The CDR3 consists of 15 residues. Germline V lookup: CDR1 MNHEY, CDR2 SVGAGI. Germline trimming cut 0 bases from V and 3 bases from J; bases unmatched to any gene: 3. CDR3 sequence: CASSYSSGQDTEAFF. Written as DNA, the CDR3 is TGTGCCAGCAGTTACTCCTCGGGACAGGACACTGAAGCTTTCTTT.

The chain is built from TRBV19 and TRBJ1-5; D uncertain. Trimming left V 8 bases short and J 6 bases short, with 17 bases between. Germline CDR1 LNHDA, CDR2 SQIVND (reference sequence). This CDR3 contains 14 residues. In DNA, the CDR3 is TGTGCCAGTCTACGCCGCGGCTTGGGTCAGCCCCAGCATTTT. This codes for CASLRRGLGQPQHF.

This chain connects TRBV6-5 to TRBJ1-5, with a possible D match to TRBD1 (5 bases). With 5 bases removed from V and 1 base from J, the gap between germline ends came to 9 bases. Germline V lookup: CDR1 MNHEY, CDR2 SVGAGI. This CDR3 region has 14 residues. The CDR3 spells CASSQGESNQPQHF. The CDR3 DNA follows: TGTGCCAGCAGTCAAGGGGAAAGCAATCAGCCCCAGCATTTT.

The chain carries TRBV9 and TRBJ2-3, with TRBD2 matching over 9 bases. The V segment lost 0 bases and the J segment 3 bases; nucleotides outside the gene matches: 5. Germline-derived CDR1 and CDR2 are SGDLS and YYNGEE. The CDR3 runs 16 residues. The chain's CDR3 is CASSVAELAGTDTQYF. The CDR3 coding sequence is TGTGCCAGCAGCGTAGCTGAACTAGCGGGTACAGATACGCAGTATTTT.

This chain links TRBV4-1 with TRBJ2-5; D not resolved. Trimming left V 0 bases short and J 9 bases short, with 11 bases between. The CDR3 is 13 residues long. Germline V gives CDR1 MGHRA, CDR2 YSYEKL. The CDR3 sequence is CASSQELDRAQYF. The DNA for the CDR3 is TGCGCCAGCAGCCAAGAACTGGATCGGGCCCAGTACTTC.

This chain uses TRBV10-3 with TRBJ2-7, with a possible D match to TRBD2 (5 bases). Deletions cut 4 bases from V and 6 bases from J, with 13 bases between. The germline CDR1 and CDR2 sequences are ENHRY and SYGVKD. The CDR3 loop spans 13 amino acids. In DNA, the CDR3 is TGTGCCATCAGTGTGGGTCTCGGAGGCGAGCAGTACTTC. Translation: CAISVGLGGEQYF.

The V and J genes are TRBV2 and TRBJ1-2; TRBD1 aligns across 9 bases. With V trimmed by 5 bases and J by 8 bases, 6 bases remained unmatched. CDR1 and CDR2 from the germline V gene are SNHLY and FYNNEI. This CDR3 has 13 residues. CDR3 bases: TGTGCCAGCAGTTACGGGGACAGGGACGGCTACACCTTC. Translation gives CASSYGDRDGYTF.

The gene calls are TRBV6-6 and TRBJ2-3, with a weak D call TRBD2 (6 bases). Germline V gene data show CDR1 as MNHNY and CDR2 as SVGAGI (reference sequence). This CDR3 is 15 amino acids long. Trimming cost V 1 base and J 4 bases, with 12 bases left between them. The CDR3 DNA sequence: TGTGCCAGCAGTTACTGGGGGACTCGCGCAGATACGCAGTATTTT. Translated, it gives CASSYWGTRADTQYF.

This sequence joins TRBV12-5 and TRBJ2-2; the match to TRBD1 covers 9 bases. The length of the CDR3 is 17 residues. Trimming removed 0 bases from V and 7 bases from J; junction bases left unmatched: 9. The germline CDR1 and CDR2 sequences are LGHNT and FRNRAP. CDR3 sequence (DNA): TGTGCTAGTGGTTTGGTACTTGGGACAGGGTTCAACGGGGAGCTGTTTTTT. This codes for CASGLVLGTGFNGELFF.

This chain uses TRBV6-1 with TRBJ2-7, with 10 bases matching TRBD1. CDR1 and CDR2 from the germline V gene are MNHNS and SASEGT. CDR3 length: 14 amino acids. The V and J ends lost 4 bases and 2 bases, in that order; junction bases with no gene match: 2. The CDR3 loop is CASSAGQGAYEQYF. The DNA of the CDR3 is TGTGCCAGCAGTGCAGGACAGGGGGCCTACGAGCAGTACTTC.

Details on this clone: The same CDR3 also results from other DNA sequences found in this sample. The chain joins TRBV7-9 to TRBJ2-5; the match to TRBD1 covers 7 bases. With 7 bases clipped from V and 5 bases from J, the junction kept 13 bases outside the gene matches. This CDR3 has 15 residues. Germline values: CDR1 SEHNR, CDR2 FQNEAQ (reference sequence). The CDR3 nucleotides are TGTGCCAGCACCCCTCCGACAGGGTGGCAGGAGACCCAGTACTTC. This gives the protein CASTPPTGWQETQYF. The whole variable domain, filled in from reference TRBV7-9 and TRBJ2-5, reads DTGVSQNPRHKITKRGQNVTFRCDPISEHNRLYWYRQTLGQGPEFLTYFQNEAQLEKSRLLSDRFSAERPKGSFSTLEIQRTEQGDSAMYLCASTPPTGWQETQYFGPGTRLLVL.

The chain carries TRBV19 and TRBJ2-2; unclear D gene. The CDR3 is 16 amino acids. From germline, CDR1 is LNHDA and CDR2 SQIVND (reference sequence). V shed 5 bases and J shed 0 bases, with 13 bases lying between them. The CDR3, as DNA: TGTGCCAGTAGTCCCCCCCCGCCAGCGAACACCGGGGAGCTGTTTTTT. This codes for CASSPPPPANTGELFF.

The chain joins TRBV5-1 to TRBJ1-1; tentatively, D is TRBD1 (5 bases). The germline gives CDR1 SGHRS, CDR2 YFSETQ. V dropped 4 bases and J dropped 6 bases, with 13 bases sitting between them. The CDR3 is 13 amino acids. Here the CDR3 reads CASSPRGEAEAFF. The DNA for the CDR3 is TGCGCCAGCAGCCCTAGGGGTGAGGCTGAAGCTTTCTTT. The entire variable domain, with the rest obtained from reference TRBV5-1 and TRBJ1-1, is as follows: KAGVTQTPRYLIKTRGQQVTLSCSPISGHRSVSWYQQTPGQGLQFLFEYFSETQRNKGNFPGRFSGRQFSNSRSEMNVSTLELGDSALYLCASSPRGEAEAFFGQGTRLTVV.

This chain connects TRBV14 to TRBJ2-7; D uncertain. Trimming left V 3 bases short and J 7 bases short, with 13 bases between. The CDR3 sequence is 13 residues long. Germline CDR1 is SGHDN and CDR2 is FVKESK. The CDR3 region is CASSHYPPREQYF. Written as DNA, the CDR3 is TGTGCCAGCAGCCACTACCCCCCGAGGGAGCAGTACTTC.

Concerning this clone: The junction and the germline gene differ at one end; a read error may be behind it. V usage is TRBV7-9 and J usage is TRBJ1-6; possible D gene TRBD1, 6 bases. Looked up from germline, CDR1 is SEHNR and CDR2 is FQNEAQ (reference sequence). The CDR3 runs to 17 residues. The CDR3 sequence is CASNLNWSGANNSPLHF. The CDR3 DNA follows: TGTGCCAGCAACTTAAACTGGTCAGGGGCAAATAATTCACCCCTCCACTTT.

The chain combines TRBV28 with TRBJ2-5, with TRBD2 matching 8 bases. The CDR3 covers 16 residues. The V and J ends lost 3 bases and 1 base, in that order; junction bases with no gene match: 7. Germline V gene lookup returns CDR1 MDHEN and CDR2 SYDVKM. CDR3 in amino acids: CASSLGREAIQETQYF. DNA for the CDR3: TGTGCCAGCAGTTTGGGGCGGGAGGCGATCCAAGAGACCCAGTACTTC.

V usage is TRBV28 and J usage is TRBJ1-2, with D hard to call. Germline values: CDR1 MDHEN, CDR2 SYDVKM. V lost 10 bases and J lost 8, with 14 bases in between. The CDR3 totals 11 residues. CDR3 loop: CATEGAEGYTF. CDR3 coding DNA: TGTGCCACCGAGGGAGCGGAGGGCTACACCTTC.

The rearrangement links TRBV11-2 to TRBJ2-2, with TRBD1 matching 9 bases. Trimming took 4 bases from V and 2 from J; bases not matched to a gene: 5. The CDR3 length is 16 residues. The germline V gene has CDR1 SGHAT and CDR2 FQNNGV. CDR3 coding DNA: TGTGCCAGCAGCTGGGGGACAGGGTATAACACCGGGGAGCTGTTTTTT. The encoded protein is CASSWGTGYNTGELFF.

This chain links TRBV7-3 with TRBJ1-1, with 8 positions matching TRBD1. Germline CDR1 SGHTA, CDR2 FQGTGA. After removal of 1 base from V and 2 bases from J, the junction contained 3 bases not matched to a gene. The CDR3 is 15 residues long. The CDR3 region has the DNA TGTGCCAGCAGCTTAAACCCAGGGGGCAACACTGAAGCTTTCTTT. Protein product: CASSLNPGGNTEAFF.

The V call is TRBV2, the J call TRBJ1-5; tentative D call: TRBD1 (5 bases). The germline V and J ends were trimmed by 6 bases and 4 bases, with 10 bases remaining between them. CDR3 length: 13 residues. CDR1 SNHLY and CDR2 FYNNEI come from the germline V gene. CDR3 sequence: CASSGGRNQPQHF. In DNA, the CDR3 is TGTGCCAGCAGCGGGGGAAGGAATCAGCCCCAGCATTTT.

The chain employs TRBV2 and TRBJ2-7; 10 nucleotides align to TRBD1. Germline V lookup: CDR1 SNHLY, CDR2 FYNNEI. The CDR3 totals 15 residues. After removal of 1 base from V and 0 bases from J, the junction contained 0 bases not matched to a gene. In DNA form, the CDR3 reads TGTGCCAGCAGTGAAGGGACAGGGGGCTCCTACGAGCAGTACTTC. It codes for CASSEGTGGSYEQYF.

CDR3 nucleotide sequence: TGTGCCAGCAGCTTTAGCGGGAAAGGAGATACGCAGTATTTT. Encoded protein: CASSFSGKGDTQYF. The V gene is TRBV7-2, the J gene TRBJ2-3, with 8 positions matching TRBD2. Germline V CDR1 and CDR2: SGHTA, FQGNSA. Losses at the gene ends were 3 bases for V and 5 bases for J; bases not matched to a gene: 4. This CDR3 spans 14 amino acids.

The chain uses TRBV19 and TRBJ1-2; D is undetermined. The germline gives CDR1 LNHDA, CDR2 SQIVND (reference sequence). The CDR3 contains 13 residues. With 7 bases removed from V and 7 bases from J, the gap between germline ends came to 16 bases. DNA of the CDR3: TGTGCCAGTACCCCGGACCAACGGGGTGGCTACACCTTC. Its protein product is CASTPDQRGGYTF. The full variable domain, with the rest looked up from reference TRBV19 and TRBJ1-2, is DGGITQSPKYLFRKEGQNVTLSCEQNLNHDAMYWYRQDPGQGLRLIYYSQIVNDFQKGDIAEGYSVSREKKESFPLTVTSAQKNPTAFYLCASTPDQRGGYTFGSGTRLTVV.

The chain joins TRBV19 to TRBJ2-7, with 10 bases matching TRBD2. The CDR3 is 15 amino acids. Germline V gives CDR1 LNHDA, CDR2 SQIVND (reference sequence). The V segment lost 3 bases and the J segment 7 bases; nucleotides outside the gene matches: 9. As DNA, the CDR3 is TGTGCCAGTAGTATTCAGGTCCTAGCGGGAGTTGAGCAGTACTTC. The encoded protein is CASSIQVLAGVEQYF.

The chain uses TRBV27 and TRBJ2-1, with 9 nucleotides matching TRBD1. V was clipped by 5 bases and J by 14 bases; unmatched bases: 13. There are 14 residues in the CDR3. Per the germline V gene, CDR1 is MNHEY and CDR2 is SMNVEV (reference sequence). The CDR3 nucleotides read TGTGCCAGCAGTCAAAGACAGGGGGTCGATTCCGAGTTCTTC. Amino acids: CASSQRQGVDSEFF.

The rearrangement joins TRBV30 to TRBJ2-7; 8 bases match TRBD1. The CDR3 runs 11 residues. J was trimmed by 1 base and V by 8 bases; bases with no gene match: 1. Germline lookup yields CDR1 GTSNPN and CDR2 SVGIG (reference sequence). CDR3 sequence reads: CAGQGSYEQYF. CDR3 DNA sequence: TGTGCCGGACAGGGATCCTACGAGCAGTACTTC.

This sequence joins TRBV9 and TRBJ1-1; TRBD1 aligns across 7 bases. Germline CDR1 is SGDLS and CDR2 is YYNGEE. Trimming removed 0 bases from V and 4 bases from J; junction bases left unmatched: 0. The CDR3 extends over 13 amino acids. For the CDR3, the DNA is TGTGCCAGCAGCGTAGGGACAGGCACTGAAGCTTTCTTT. Amino acids: CASSVGTGTEAFF.